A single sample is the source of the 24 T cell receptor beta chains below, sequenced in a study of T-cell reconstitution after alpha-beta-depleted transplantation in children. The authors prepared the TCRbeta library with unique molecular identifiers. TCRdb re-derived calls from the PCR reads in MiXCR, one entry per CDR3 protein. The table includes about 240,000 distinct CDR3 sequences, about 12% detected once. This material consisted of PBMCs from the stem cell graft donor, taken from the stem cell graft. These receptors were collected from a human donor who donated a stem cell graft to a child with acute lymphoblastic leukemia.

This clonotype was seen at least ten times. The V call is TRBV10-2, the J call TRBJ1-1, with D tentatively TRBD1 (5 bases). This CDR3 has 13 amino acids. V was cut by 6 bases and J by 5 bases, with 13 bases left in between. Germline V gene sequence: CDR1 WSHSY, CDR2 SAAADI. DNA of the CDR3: TGCGCCAGCAGGAGGGCGGGGGGAACTGAAGCTTTCTTT. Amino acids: CASRRAGGTEAFF.

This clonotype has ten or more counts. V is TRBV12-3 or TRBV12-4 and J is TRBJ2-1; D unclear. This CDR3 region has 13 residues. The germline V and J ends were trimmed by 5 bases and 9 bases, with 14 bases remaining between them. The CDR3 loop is CASSLRTSGEQFF. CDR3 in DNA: TGTGCCAGCAGTCTCCGTACGTCGGGTGAGCAGTTCTTC.

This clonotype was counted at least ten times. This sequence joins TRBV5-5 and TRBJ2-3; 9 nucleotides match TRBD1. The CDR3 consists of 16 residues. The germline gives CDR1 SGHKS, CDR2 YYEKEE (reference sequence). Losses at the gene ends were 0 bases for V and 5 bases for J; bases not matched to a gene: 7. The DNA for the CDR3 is TGTGCCAGCAGCTTGGCCGGGGGACAGGGACGAGATACGCAGTATTTT. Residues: CASSLAGGQGRDTQYF.

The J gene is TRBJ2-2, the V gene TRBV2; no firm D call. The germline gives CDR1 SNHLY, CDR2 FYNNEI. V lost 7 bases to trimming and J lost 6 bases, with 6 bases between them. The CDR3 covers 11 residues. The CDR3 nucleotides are TGTGCCAGCATCCTAGCCGGGGAGCTGTTTTTT. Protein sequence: CASILAGELFF. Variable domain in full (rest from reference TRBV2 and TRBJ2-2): EPEVTQTPSHQVTQMGQEVILRCVPISNHLYFYWYRQILGQKVEFLVSFYNNEISEKSEIFDDQFSVERPDGSNFTLKIRSTKLEDSAMYFCASILAGELFFGEGSRLTVL.

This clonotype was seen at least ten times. For the CDR3, the DNA is TGCAGTGCTAGGGGAGGATACGAGCAGTACTTC. This sequence encodes CSARGGYEQYF. The rearrangement joins TRBV20-1 to TRBJ2-7, with D possibly being TRBD2 (6 bases). The CDR3 covers 11 residues. Trimming took 3 bases from V and 4 from J, leaving 7 bases between them. CDR1 and CDR2 (germline): DFQATT, SNEGSKA (reference sequence).

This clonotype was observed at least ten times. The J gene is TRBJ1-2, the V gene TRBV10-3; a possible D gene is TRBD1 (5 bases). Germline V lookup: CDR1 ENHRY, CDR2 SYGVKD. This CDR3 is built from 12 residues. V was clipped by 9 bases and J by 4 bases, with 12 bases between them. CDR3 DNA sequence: TGTGCCATGGGGGACGGTACCTATGGCTACACCTTC. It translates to CAMGDGTYGYTF.

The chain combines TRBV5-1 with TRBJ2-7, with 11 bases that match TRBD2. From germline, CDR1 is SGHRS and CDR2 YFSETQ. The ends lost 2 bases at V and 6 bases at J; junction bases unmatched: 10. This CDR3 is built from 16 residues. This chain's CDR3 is CASSFNSGRADAEQYF. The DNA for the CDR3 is TGCGCCAGCAGCTTTAATAGCGGGAGGGCCGATGCCGAGCAGTACTTC.

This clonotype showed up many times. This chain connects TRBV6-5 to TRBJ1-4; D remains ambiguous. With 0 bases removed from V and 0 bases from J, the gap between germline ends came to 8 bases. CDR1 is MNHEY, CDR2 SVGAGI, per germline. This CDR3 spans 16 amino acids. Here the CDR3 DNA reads TGTGCCAGCAGTTACTCGAACAGTGCAACTAATGAAAAACTGTTTTTT. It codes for CASSYSNSATNEKLFF.

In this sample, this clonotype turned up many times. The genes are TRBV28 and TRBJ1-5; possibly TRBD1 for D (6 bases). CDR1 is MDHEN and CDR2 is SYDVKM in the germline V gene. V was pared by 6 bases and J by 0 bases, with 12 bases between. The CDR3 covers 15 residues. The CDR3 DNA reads TGTGCCAGCAGGGGTCGGACAGCTAGCAATCAGCCCCAGCATTTT. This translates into CASRGRTASNQPQHF. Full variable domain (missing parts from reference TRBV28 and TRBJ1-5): DVKVTQSSRYLVKRTGEKVFLECVQDMDHENMFWYRQDPGLGLRLIYFSYDVKMKEKGDIPEGYSVSREKKERFSLILESASTNQTSMYLCASRGRTASNQPQHFGDGTRLSIL.

The CDR3 region is CASSYDLRGTDTQYF. The CDR3 region has the DNA TGTGCCAGCAGCTACGATCTAAGGGGGACAGATACGCAGTATTTT. The gene calls are TRBV27 and TRBJ2-3; D may be TRBD1 (6 bases). This CDR3 is 15 amino acids long. Trimming removed 6 bases from V and 3 bases from J, with 16 bases in between. CDR1 is MNHEY, CDR2 SMNVEV, per germline (reference sequence).

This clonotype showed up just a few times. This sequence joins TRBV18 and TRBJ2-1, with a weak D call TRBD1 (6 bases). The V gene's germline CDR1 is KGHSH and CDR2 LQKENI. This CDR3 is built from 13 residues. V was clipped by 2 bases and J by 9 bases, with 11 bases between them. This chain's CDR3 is CASSPGLDSEQFF. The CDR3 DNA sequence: TGTGCCAGCTCACCAGGTCTGGACAGTGAGCAGTTCTTC.

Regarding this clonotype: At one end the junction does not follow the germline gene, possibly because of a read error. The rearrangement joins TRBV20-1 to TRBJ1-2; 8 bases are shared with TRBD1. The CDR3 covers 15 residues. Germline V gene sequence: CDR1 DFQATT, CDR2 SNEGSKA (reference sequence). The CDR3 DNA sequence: TGCAGTGCTGGAGATCCGACAGGGGTTAACTATGGCTACACCTTC. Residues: CSAGDPTGVNYGYTF.

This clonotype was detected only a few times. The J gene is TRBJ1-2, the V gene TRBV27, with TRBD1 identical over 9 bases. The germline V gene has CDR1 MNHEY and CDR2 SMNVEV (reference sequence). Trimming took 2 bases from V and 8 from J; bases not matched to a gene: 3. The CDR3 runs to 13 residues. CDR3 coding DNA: TGTGCCAGCAGTTTAGGGACAGGGACCGGCTACACCTTC. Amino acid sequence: CASSLGTGTGYTF.

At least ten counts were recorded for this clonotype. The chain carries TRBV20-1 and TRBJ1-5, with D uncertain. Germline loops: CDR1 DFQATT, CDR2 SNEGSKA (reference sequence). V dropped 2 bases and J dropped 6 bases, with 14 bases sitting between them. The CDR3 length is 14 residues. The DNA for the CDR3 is TGCAGTGCTAGATTCCTAGGCGAAGTTCAGCCCCAGCATTTT. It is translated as CSARFLGEVQPQHF.

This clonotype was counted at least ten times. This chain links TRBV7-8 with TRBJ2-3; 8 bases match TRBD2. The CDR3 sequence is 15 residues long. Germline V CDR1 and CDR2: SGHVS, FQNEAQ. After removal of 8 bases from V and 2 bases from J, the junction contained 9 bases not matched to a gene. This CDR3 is CASRGGPLYTDTQYF. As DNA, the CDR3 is TGTGCCAGCCGCGGGGGGCCCCTATACACAGATACGCAGTATTTT.

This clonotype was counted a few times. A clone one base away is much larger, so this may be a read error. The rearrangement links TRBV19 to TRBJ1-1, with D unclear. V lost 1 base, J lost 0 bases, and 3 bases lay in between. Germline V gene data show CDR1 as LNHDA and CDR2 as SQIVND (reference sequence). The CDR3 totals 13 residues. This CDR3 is CASSIGVNTEAFF. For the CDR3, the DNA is TGTGCCAGTAGTATAGGAGTGAACACTGAAGCTTTCTTT.

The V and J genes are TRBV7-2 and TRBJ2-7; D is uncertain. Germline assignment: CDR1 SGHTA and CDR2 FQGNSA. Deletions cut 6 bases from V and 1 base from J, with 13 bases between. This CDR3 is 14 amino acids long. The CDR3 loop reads CASSPPGRSYEQYF. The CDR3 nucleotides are TGTGCCAGCAGTCCCCCCGGGCGATCCTACGAGCAGTACTTC.

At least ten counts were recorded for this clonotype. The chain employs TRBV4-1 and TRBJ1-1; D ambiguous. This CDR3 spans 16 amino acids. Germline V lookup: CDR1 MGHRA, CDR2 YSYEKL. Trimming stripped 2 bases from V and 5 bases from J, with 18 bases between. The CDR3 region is CASSQTIQGWGTEAFF. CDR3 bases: TGCGCCAGCAGCCAAACTATCCAAGGGTGGGGAACTGAAGCTTTCTTT.

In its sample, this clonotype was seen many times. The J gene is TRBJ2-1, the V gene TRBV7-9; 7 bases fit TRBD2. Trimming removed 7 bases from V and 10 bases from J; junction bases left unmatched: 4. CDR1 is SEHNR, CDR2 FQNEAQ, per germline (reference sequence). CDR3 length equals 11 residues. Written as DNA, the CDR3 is TGTGCCAGCACCCTGGGAGGGGAGCAGTTCTTC. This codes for CASTLGGEQFF.

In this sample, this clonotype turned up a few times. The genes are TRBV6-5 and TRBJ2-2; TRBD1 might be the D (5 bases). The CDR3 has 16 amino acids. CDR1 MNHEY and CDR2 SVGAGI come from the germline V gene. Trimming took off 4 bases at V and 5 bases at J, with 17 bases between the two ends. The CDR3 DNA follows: TGTGCCAGCAGTTTCACAGGTCTCCGAACGACCGGGGAGCTGTTTTTT. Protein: CASSFTGLRTTGELFF.

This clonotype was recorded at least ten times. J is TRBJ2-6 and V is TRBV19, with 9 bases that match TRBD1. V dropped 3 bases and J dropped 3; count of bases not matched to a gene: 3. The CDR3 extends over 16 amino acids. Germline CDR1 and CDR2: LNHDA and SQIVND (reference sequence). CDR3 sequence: CASSIRDRVGANVLTF. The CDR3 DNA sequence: TGTGCCAGTAGTATCCGGGACAGGGTTGGGGCCAACGTCCTGACTTTC.

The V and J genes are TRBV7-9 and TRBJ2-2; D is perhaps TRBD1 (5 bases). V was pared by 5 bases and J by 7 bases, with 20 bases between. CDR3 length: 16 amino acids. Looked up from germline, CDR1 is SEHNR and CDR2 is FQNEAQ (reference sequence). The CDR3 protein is CASSPRVLGAIGELFF. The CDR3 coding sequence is TGTGCCAGCAGCCCGCGCGTTTTAGGGGCGATCGGGGAGCTGTTTTTT.

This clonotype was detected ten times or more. DNA for the CDR3: TGTGCCAGCAGTTACGACCTGACAGTCAACATACTAACACACCAAGAGACCCAGTACTTC. It is translated as CASSYDLTVNILTHQETQYF. The chain employs TRBV6-2 or TRBV6-3 and TRBJ2-5; TRBD1 might be the D (5 bases). This CDR3 is 20 amino acids long. The ends were cut back, 2 bases at V and 0 bases at J, with 25 bases in the middle. Germline-derived CDR1 and CDR2 are MNHEY and SVGEGT.

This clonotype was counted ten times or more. The CDR3 spells CASSYGSEQYF. The CDR3, as DNA: TGCGCCAGCAGCTACGGTAGCGAGCAGTACTTC. The chain is built from TRBV5-1 and TRBJ2-7; D gene unclear. Trimming took 3 bases from V and 6 from J, leaving 7 bases between them. The CDR3 is 11 residues long. CDR1 and CDR2 from the germline V gene are SGHRS and YFSETQ.